The rows below give T cell receptor beta chains drawn from one sample of a study of PD-1 blockade in classical Hodgkin lymphoma. The assay was immunoSEQ multiplex PCR, and TCRdb's table has in-frame clones only and misses some. This table has 150,000 or so clones, less than 80% appearing once. Sample: peripheral blood mononuclear cells (PBMCs), taken before the second cycle of nivolumab. The receptors here all came from a human donor with classical Hodgkin lymphoma. Both conserved end residues are trimmed from each CDR3. The order of the fields is clone size, J gene, V gene, CDR3 length, CDR3 protein. The size of a clone is reported for some rows only, either as once, few or many, or as a class for expanded clones.

clone_size: few; j_call: TRBJ1-1; v_call: TRBV2; cdr3_length: 12; cdr3_aa: ASSVEGMNTEAF
clone_size: .; j_call: TRBJ1-2; v_call: TRBV5-1; cdr3_length: 12; cdr3_aa: ASSWTGGNYGYT
clone_size: .; j_call: TRBJ2-2; v_call: TRBV9; cdr3_length: 14; cdr3_aa: ASSVAPSGNTGELF
clone_size: .; j_call: TRBJ2-3; v_call: TRBV18; cdr3_length: 12; cdr3_aa: ASSPSGPTDTQY
clone_size: .; j_call: TRBJ1-4; v_call: TRBV11-2; cdr3_length: 13; cdr3_aa: ASSLGGGDNEKLF
clone_size: once; j_call: TRBJ2-3; v_call: TRBV6-4; cdr3_length: 11; cdr3_aa: ASSDESTDTQY
clone_size: few; j_call: TRBJ1-5; v_call: TRBV7-8; cdr3_length: 13; cdr3_aa: ASSPLSQGGQPQH
clone_size: .; j_call: TRBJ1-1; v_call: TRBV5-1; cdr3_length: 15; cdr3_aa: ASSLGSTGTVKTEAF
clone_size: .; j_call: TRBJ2-7; v_call: TRBV6-6; cdr3_length: 12; cdr3_aa: ASVRGGDYYEQY
clone_size: once; j_call: TRBJ1-2; v_call: TRBV4-3; cdr3_length: 11; cdr3_aa: ASSHRGGYGYT
clone_size: once; j_call: TRBJ2-3; v_call: TRBV7-9; cdr3_length: 15; cdr3_aa: ASSLMVVTSEGGTQY
clone_size: .; j_call: TRBJ1-5; v_call: TRBV7-8; cdr3_length: 11; cdr3_aa: ASSLGAGEPQH
clone_size: .; j_call: TRBJ1-5; v_call: TRBV6-5; cdr3_length: 13; cdr3_aa: ASSYVWASNQPQH
clone_size: .; j_call: TRBJ2-1; v_call: TRBV27; cdr3_length: 15; cdr3_aa: ASSLIVPEKFYNEQF
clone_size: .; j_call: TRBJ2-7; v_call: TRBV30; cdr3_length: 9; cdr3_aa: AWSRGGEQY
clone_size: .; j_call: TRBJ1-2; v_call: TRBV7-9; cdr3_length: 11; cdr3_aa: ASSQDRERGYT
clone_size: few; j_call: TRBJ2-1; v_call: TRBV2; cdr3_length: 14; cdr3_aa: ASSDVAGGLGNEQF
clone_size: .; j_call: TRBJ2-2; v_call: TRBV7-8; cdr3_length: 15; cdr3_aa: ASRPYTGGRNTGELF
clone_size: .; j_call: TRBJ2-7; v_call: TRBV7-2; cdr3_length: 12; cdr3_aa: ASSPLGAVYEQY
clone_size: few; j_call: TRBJ2-2; v_call: TRBV11-3; cdr3_length: 10; cdr3_aa: ASSLREGELF